The next 26 T cell receptor beta chains were all read from a single sample in a study of CD8+ T cells in alopecia areata. RNA was isolated and reverse transcribed to cDNA, the sequencing template. Repertoires were generated with immunoSEQ multiplex PCR, while TCRdb's copy carries only in-frame clones and drops some. This sample carries approximately 150,000 clones, 80% to 90% of them seen once, and the ten largest clones take roughly 16%. This specimen consisted of CD8+ T cells sorted from blood, obtained at week 0. The source of these receptors is a human donor with alopecia areata.

This chain uses TRBV6-5 with TRBJ2-1; 9 bases are shared with TRBD2. Germline V gives CDR1 MNHEY, CDR2 SVGAGI. This CDR3 is built from 14 residues. The J segment lost 7 bases and the V segment lost 5 bases, leaving 6 bases of the junction unmatched. The CDR3 DNA is TGTGCCAGCAGTCGCGGGGGGGCGGGTAATGAGCAGTTCTTC. Its translation: CASSRGGAGNEQFF.

V gene TRBV6-1 combines with J gene TRBJ2-2; D tentatively fits TRBD1 or TRBD2 (5 bases each). CDR1 is MNHNS, CDR2 SASEGT, per germline. Trimming stripped 3 bases from V and 2 bases from J, with 19 bases between. The CDR3 length is 18 residues. The CDR3 DNA reads as TGTGCCAGCAGTGAGCTTTCCGGGACCGGATTAAACACCGGGGAGCTGTTTTTT. It yields the protein CASSELSGTGLNTGELFF.

The genes are TRBV29-1 and TRBJ2-1; 7 bases fit TRBD2. V shed 6 bases, J shed 8 bases, and the junction held 7 bases outside the gene matches. The CDR3 spans 12 residues. Germline V gene lookup returns CDR1 SQVTM and CDR2 ANQGSEA. The CDR3: CSVGGGGDEQFF. CDR3 bases: TGCAGCGTGGGGGGGGGAGGGGATGAGCAGTTCTTC.

This chain links TRBV2 with TRBJ1-1; no clear D. The CDR3 contains 14 residues. Germline V CDR1 and CDR2: SNHLY, FYNNEI. V was trimmed by 2 bases and J by 6 bases, leaving 13 bases between them. The CDR3 region has the DNA TGTGCCAGCAGTGAATCCGCGGGCCACCCTGAAGCTTTCTTT. The encoded protein is CASSESAGHPEAFF.

DNA of the CDR3: TGCGCCAGCAGCCAAGTCCCGGACAGGGTGTCAGATACGCAGTATTTT. Encoded protein: CASSQVPDRVSDTQYF. The genes are TRBV4-1 and TRBJ2-3, with TRBD1 identical over 8 bases. The CDR3 is 16 residues long. The junction had 7 bases not matched to a gene; V was cut back by 1 base and J by 4 bases. Germline CDR1 reads MGHRA; CDR2 reads YSYEKL.

With regard to this clone: This CDR3 is also generated by other DNA sequences in the sample. The chain carries TRBV27 and TRBJ2-3; D might be TRBD2 (5 bases). Germline CDR1 reads MNHEY; CDR2 reads SMNVEV (reference sequence). This CDR3 spans 15 amino acids. V lost 0 bases and J 1 base, leaving 8 bases between the germline ends. The CDR3 is CASSLSKGGTDTQYF. CDR3 sequence (DNA): TGTGCCAGCAGTTTATCAAAGGGAGGCACAGATACGCAGTATTTT.

The chain uses TRBV30 and TRBJ1-2; D unresolved. V was trimmed by 4 bases and J by 1 base, leaving 16 bases between them. CDR3 length equals 15 residues. Looked up from germline, CDR1 is GTSNPN and CDR2 is SVGIG (reference sequence). CDR3 sequence reads: CAWNTLTTSNYGYTF. CDR3 coding DNA: TGTGCCTGGAACACATTAACAACGAGTAACTATGGCTACACCTTC.

The sample holds one count of this clone. Other DNA sequences of this sample code for an identical CDR3. CDR3 DNA: TGTGCCAGCAGCTTAGAAAACACTGAAGCTTTCTTT. The encoded protein is CASSLENTEAFF. The chain joins TRBV7-9 to TRBJ1-1; D unresolved. The CDR3 is 12 residues long. Trimming left V 1 base short and J 2 bases short, with 2 bases between. Per the germline V gene, CDR1 is SEHNR and CDR2 is FQNEAQ (reference sequence).

This chain joins TRBV4-2 and TRBJ2-3; D is unresolved. Trimming left V 4 bases short and J 1 base short, with 9 bases between. CDR1 is LGHNA, CDR2 YNFKEQ, per germline. The CDR3 has 14 residues. The CDR3 protein is CASSLDLGTDTQYF. CDR3 nucleotides: TGTGCCAGCAGCCTCGACCTGGGCACAGATACGCAGTATTTT.

This clone showed up just once. The chain is built from TRBV19 and TRBJ1-5, with TRBD1 matching 9 bases. The CDR3 has 17 residues. Per germline, CDR1 LNHDA and CDR2 SQIVND (reference sequence). V shed 4 bases, J shed 3 bases, and the junction held 10 bases outside the gene matches. CDR3 sequence: CASSTSGQGRNNQPQHF. For the CDR3, the DNA is TGTGCCAGTAGTACCTCTGGACAGGGGAGAAACAATCAGCCCCAGCATTTT.

The chain couples TRBV27 to TRBJ2-5; TRBD1 might be the D (6 bases). Germline CDR1 reads MNHEY; CDR2 reads SMNVEV (reference sequence). The V end lost 2 bases, the J end lost 1 base, and 20 bases lay between the germline ends. The CDR3 has 18 residues. In DNA, the CDR3 is TGTGCCAGCAGTTTAGGCTCCCGCCTAGGGGGAGTCCAAGAGACCCAGTACTTC. It translates to CASSLGSRLGGVQETQYF.

The chain links TRBV7-9 to TRBJ2-3, with 11 bases matching TRBD1. V shed 2 bases and J 4 bases; nucleotides not matched to a gene: 5. The CDR3 is 16 residues long. CDR1 is SEHNR, CDR2 FQNEAQ, per germline (reference sequence). In DNA form, the CDR3 reads TGTGCCAGCAGCTTACCGGACAGGGGGCGCCCAGATACGCAGTATTTT. Residues: CASSLPDRGRPDTQYF.

The rearrangement uses TRBV11-1 and TRBJ2-4; D might be TRBD1 or TRBD2, each matching 5 bases. The CDR3 runs to 15 residues. Germline V gene data show CDR1 as SGHAT and CDR2 as FQDESV (reference sequence). The V and J ends lost 1 base and 5 bases respectively, with 12 bases between them. CDR3 protein: CASSLGGTWENIQYF. CDR3 coding DNA: TGTGCCAGCAGCTTAGGAGGGACCTGGGAAAACATTCAGTACTTC.

The J gene is TRBJ1-6, the V gene TRBV27; D ambiguous. The CDR3 has 13 amino acids. CDR1 and CDR2 (germline): MNHEY, SMNVEV (reference sequence). Trimming pared 0 bases from V and 8 bases from J, leaving 5 bases between. CDR3 region: CASSLSEDSPLHF. For the CDR3, the DNA is TGTGCCAGCAGTTTATCAGAGGATTCACCCCTCCACTTT.

The V gene is TRBV15, the J gene TRBJ2-1, with 15 positions matching TRBD2. V gave up 5 bases and J gave up 0 bases; unmatched junction bases: 5. The CDR3 totals 18 residues. CDR1 is LNHNV and CDR2 is YYDKDF in the germline V gene (reference sequence). The CDR3 is CATSGTSGGTSSYNEQFF. The CDR3 region has the DNA TGTGCCACCAGCGGGACTAGCGGGGGGACCAGCTCCTACAATGAGCAGTTCTTC.

In its sample, this clone was seen once. V gene TRBV10-3 combines with J gene TRBJ2-7; D call uncertain. V shed 2 bases and J shed 1 base, with 6 bases lying between them. The CDR3 is 13 amino acids. Germline V gene data show CDR1 as ENHRY and CDR2 as SYGVKD. In DNA form, the CDR3 reads TGTGCCATCAGTGAGGCGGTTTCCTACGAGCAGTACTTC. This gives the protein CAISEAVSYEQYF.

The CDR3 reads CASSLGQGFNEQFF. The CDR3 nucleotides read TGCGCCAGCAGCCTCGGACAGGGTTTCAATGAGCAGTTCTTC. The V gene is TRBV4-1, the J gene TRBJ2-1; 8 bases fit TRBD1. CDR1 and CDR2 (germline): MGHRA, YSYEKL. The CDR3 totals 14 residues. The J segment lost 6 bases and the V segment lost 4 bases, leaving 5 bases of the junction unmatched.

This clone was detected once. The rearrangement joins TRBV9 to TRBJ2-3; D uncertain. Germline V gives CDR1 SGDLS, CDR2 YYNGEE. V lost 3 bases and J lost 2, with 19 bases in between. The CDR3 is 17 amino acids. The DNA of the CDR3 is TGTGCCAGCAGCGCGTCCATCCGGCGGAGACTCACAGATACGCAGTATTTT. Protein sequence: CASSASIRRRLTDTQYF.

The chain is built from TRBV9 and TRBJ1-1; D not certain. The CDR3 is 14 residues long. V was trimmed by 0 bases and J by 3 bases, leaving 9 bases between them. Looked up from germline, CDR1 is SGDLS and CDR2 is YYNGEE. The CDR3 is CASSVGGGHTEAFF. CDR3 sequence (DNA): TGTGCCAGCAGCGTAGGGGGAGGACACACTGAAGCTTTCTTT.

The rearrangement links TRBV12-5 to TRBJ2-7; D ambiguous. The CDR3 is made up of 13 amino acids. V shed 5 bases and J shed 6 bases, with 14 bases lying between them. Germline V lookup: CDR1 LGHNT, CDR2 FRNRAP. CDR3 region: CASGHPIQAEQYF. The CDR3 bases are TGTGCTAGTGGTCACCCAATTCAAGCCGAGCAGTACTTC. The entire variable domain, with the rest obtained from reference TRBV12-5 and TRBJ2-7, is as follows: DARVTQTPRHKVTEMGQEVTMRCQPILGHNTVFWYRQTMMQGLELLAYFRNRAPLDDSGMPKDRFSAEMPDATLATLKIQPSEPRDSAVYFCASGHPIQAEQYFGPGTRLTVT.

CDR3 loop: CASSADQETETQYF. The CDR3 bases are TGTGCCAGCAGCGCCGATCAGGAGACCGAGACCCAGTACTTC. The rearrangement joins TRBV5-4 to TRBJ2-5; D is unresolved. Germline assignment: CDR1 SGHNT and CDR2 YYREEE (reference sequence). This CDR3 contains 14 residues. The V and J ends lost 4 bases and 5 bases respectively, with 15 bases between them.

The chain links TRBV27 to TRBJ1-2; possibly TRBD1 for D (5 bases). Germline CDR1 MNHEY, CDR2 SMNVEV (reference sequence). This CDR3 is 14 amino acids long. Deletions cut 3 bases from V and 0 bases from J, with 8 bases between. The CDR3 sequence is CASSFDRANYGYTF. The CDR3 DNA is TGTGCCAGCAGTTTCGACAGAGCTAACTATGGCTACACCTTC.

The chain uses TRBV9 and TRBJ2-1; TRBD2 matches at 14 bases. Trimming took 3 bases from V and 6 from J; bases not matched to a gene: 5. The CDR3 consists of 16 residues. Per the germline V gene, CDR1 is SGDLS and CDR2 is YYNGEE. DNA for the CDR3: TGTGCCAGCAGCGCACGACTAGCGGGAGGGCTCAATGAGCAGTTCTTC. This sequence encodes CASSARLAGGLNEQFF.

This clone appeared a single time. The J gene is TRBJ1-1, the V gene TRBV19, with D perhaps matching TRBD1 (6 bases). V lost 11 bases, J lost 8 bases, and 12 bases lay in between. CDR1 is LNHDA and CDR2 is SQIVND in the germline V gene (reference sequence). CDR3 length equals 10 residues. The CDR3 region is CAPPGHEAFF. The DNA of the CDR3 is TGTGCCCCTCCGGGACACGAAGCTTTCTTT.

The chain recombines TRBV27 with TRBJ1-2; D unclear. V shed 6 bases and J shed 7 bases, with 15 bases lying between them. This CDR3 has 13 amino acids. The germline gives CDR1 MNHEY, CDR2 SMNVEV (reference sequence). The DNA for the CDR3 is TGTGCCAGCAGCTCCACCTGGACGGGTGGCTACACCTTC. Protein sequence: CASSSTWTGGYTF.

J is TRBJ2-2 and V is TRBV4-2; TRBD1 agrees at 8 bases. Germline CDR1 LGHNA, CDR2 YNFKEQ. The CDR3 is 15 amino acids. After removal of 4 bases from V and 6 bases from J, the junction contained 7 bases not matched to a gene. CDR3 region: CASSPPQGAAGELFF. DNA of the CDR3: TGTGCCAGCAGCCCCCCGCAGGGGGCGGCCGGGGAGCTGTTTTTT.